The entry below gives a single TCR beta chain sequence along with its context. Antigen specificity is unknown. Profiled with immunoSEQ multiplex PCR; TCRdb holds only in-frame clones, not every one. The data contain about 680,000 clones, about 80% of them seen just once; the ten biggest clones take up 1.5% to 2%. This record comes from a study of shared clonotypes between healthy human individuals. Study-level findings and limits: Rarefaction analysis demonstrated incomplete sorted-subset sequencing notwithstanding large depth. Clonotypes which were not shared had lower generation probabilities than clonotypes that all four donors shared.

CD45RA+ naive and CD45RA-negative memory subsets were separated from CD4+ cells. Trimming cost V 4 bases and J 0 bases; bases outside gene matches: 4. The CDR3 has 15 residues. Per the germline V gene, CDR1 is ENHRY and CDR2 is SYGVKD. The clonotype comes from a woman in her 30s in good health. This chain uses TRBV10-3 with TRBJ2-3, with 7 bases matching TRBD1. Sequencing was done on a sample of memory CD4+ T cells sorted from blood. Sample subset: CD45RA-negative fraction. The CDR3 DNA sequence: TGTGCCATCAGTGGTAGGGGGCAGAGCACAGATACGCAGTATTTT. It yields the protein CAISGRGQSTDTQYF.